A single sample gave rise to the 20 T cell receptor beta chains below, sequenced in a study of T cell repertoires in cytomegalovirus infection. TCRdb re-derived calls from the reads in MiXCR, one entry per CDR3 protein. This repertoire shows about 69,000 distinct CDR3 sequences, about 29% found once; its top ten account for 50% to 70%. Antigens for these TCRs are unknown. This sample comprised CD8+ T cells from cultured PBMCs, obtained from culture after CMV antigen stimulation. The source of these receptors is a human donor in good health (CMV status not recorded). Some clones in this sample may be carry-over from other donors' samples.

A few counts support this clonotype. This CDR3 is CASSPPGLAGRTGELFF. The CDR3 nucleotides read TGTGCCAGCAGTCCCCCGGGACTAGCGGGCCGCACCGGGGAGCTGTTTTTT. The chain has TRBV12-3 or TRBV12-4 and TRBJ2-2, with 12 nucleotides matching TRBD2. Germline trimming cut 5 bases from V and 4 bases from J; bases unmatched to any gene: 8. CDR3 length: 17 residues.

The rearrangement joins TRBV6-2 or TRBV6-3 to TRBJ1-1, with D uncertain. Germline CDR1 reads MNHEY; CDR2 reads SVGEGT. The CDR3 extends over 14 amino acids. Trimming cost V 4 bases and J 0 bases, with 9 bases left between them. CDR3: CASSSRRVNTEAFF. As DNA, the CDR3 is TGTGCCAGCAGTTCTAGGAGGGTGAACACTGAAGCTTTCTTT.

The rearrangement links TRBV6-1 to TRBJ2-5; D may be TRBD1 (5 bases). The CDR3 is made up of 15 amino acids. Trimming left V 7 bases short and J 6 bases short, with 21 bases between. CDR1 and CDR2 from the germline V gene are MNHNS and SASEGT. The CDR3 reads CASIHSQGVGKTQYF. CDR3 DNA sequence: TGTGCCAGCATCCACTCCCAAGGGGTGGGGAAGACCCAGTACTTC.

In its sample, this clonotype was seen a few times. The CDR3: CASSLTEGRSYNEQFF. As DNA, the CDR3 is TGCGCCAGCAGCTTGACGGAGGGCCGGTCCTACAATGAGCAGTTCTTC. This sequence joins TRBV5-1 and TRBJ2-1; TRBD2 might be the D (6 bases). The CDR3 totals 16 residues. The V end lost 1 base, the J end lost 1 base, and 12 bases lay between the germline ends. Germline V CDR1 and CDR2: SGHRS, YFSETQ. Looking up the rest from reference TRBV5-1 and TRBJ2-1 gives the full variable domain: KAGVTQTPRYLIKTRGQQVTLSCSPISGHRSVSWYQQTPGQGLQFLFEYFSETQRNKGNFPGRFSGRQFSNSRSEMNVSTLELGDSALYLCASSLTEGRSYNEQFFGPGTRLTVL.

V and J are TRBV9 and TRBJ2-2; D gene uncertain. Trimming removed 0 bases at V and 2 bases at J, with 17 bases between. This CDR3 is built from 18 residues. Germline values: CDR1 SGDLS, CDR2 YYNGEE. The CDR3 sequence is CASSVEQRPQLNTGELFF. CDR3 bases: TGTGCCAGCAGCGTAGAACAGAGGCCCCAACTTAACACCGGGGAGCTGTTTTTT.

This clonotype was seen at least ten times. The chain has TRBV2 and TRBJ1-2; TRBD1 is a possible D gene (5 bases). The CDR3 covers 12 residues. Deletions cut 3 bases from V and 7 bases from J, with 9 bases between. The germline gives CDR1 SNHLY, CDR2 FYNNEI. CDR3 DNA: TGTGCCAGCAGTGATCCAGGGCGTGGCTACACCTTC. It codes for CASSDPGRGYTF.

This clonotype has at least ten counts. The chain couples TRBV10-2 to TRBJ2-3; 11 bases are a match to TRBD2. Trimming cost V 5 bases and J 4 bases; bases outside gene matches: 5. The germline gives CDR1 WSHSY, CDR2 SAAADI. The length of the CDR3 is 15 residues. As DNA, the CDR3 is TGCGCCAGCAGTATAGCGGGAGGGGGGCCAGATACGCAGTATTTT. This codes for CASSIAGGGPDTQYF.

In its sample, this clonotype was seen a few times. The chain combines TRBV15 with TRBJ1-1, with D hard to call. V lost 6 bases to trimming and J lost 3 bases, with 14 bases between them. The germline V gene encodes CDR1 LNHNV and CDR2 YYDKDF (reference sequence). The CDR3 is 14 residues long. The CDR3 loop is CATRGALGYTEAFF. In DNA, the CDR3 is TGTGCCACCAGAGGAGCCTTGGGGTACACTGAAGCTTTCTTT.

The table lists this clonotype with a few counts. The chain couples TRBV11-2 to TRBJ1-2; TRBD1 matches at 7 bases. Unmatched junction bases numbered 6, after V lost 4 bases and J lost 4 bases. The germline V gene has CDR1 SGHAT and CDR2 FQNNGV. CDR3 length equals 14 residues. The CDR3 loop reads CASSWDRKFYGYTF. In DNA, the CDR3 is TGTGCCAGCAGCTGGGACAGAAAGTTCTATGGCTACACCTTC.

The chain uses TRBV7-2 and TRBJ2-6, with D uncertain. Trimming stripped 7 bases from V and 0 bases from J, with 7 bases between. CDR1 SGHTA and CDR2 FQGNSA come from the germline V gene. The CDR3 loop spans 14 amino acids. The CDR3 DNA follows: TGTGCCAGCACCATGCCCTCTGGGGCCAACGTCCTGACTTTC. It yields the protein CASTMPSGANVLTF. The full variable domain, rest sourced from reference TRBV7-2 and TRBJ2-6, is GAGVSQSPSNKVTEKGKDVELRCDPISGHTALYWYRQSLGQGLEFLIYFQGNSAPDKSGLPSDRFSAERTGGSVSTLTIQRTQQEDSAVYLCASTMPSGANVLTFGAGSRLTVL.

This chain links TRBV24-1 with TRBJ2-7; no clear D. The CDR3 sequence is 16 residues long. Per the germline V gene, CDR1 is KGHDR and CDR2 is SFDVKD. Between the trimmed V and J ends, which lost 1 base and 2 bases, there was a span of 14 bases. CDR3 DNA sequence: TGTGCCACCAGTGATTTTTGTCCCGTCGGACCCTACGAGCAGTACTTC. As protein: CATSDFCPVGPYEQYF.

The chain employs TRBV6-5 and TRBJ1-2, with D possibly being TRBD1 (5 bases). The V gene lost 2 bases and the J gene lost 7 bases, with 11 bases spanning the gap. CDR1 is MNHEY and CDR2 is SVGAGI in the germline V gene. The CDR3 is made up of 13 amino acids. The CDR3 loop reads CASSYEGVSGYTF. DNA of the CDR3: TGTGCCAGCAGTTACGAAGGGGTCTCTGGCTACACCTTC.

The chain links TRBV6-1 to TRBJ2-1; weak D call: TRBD1 (5 bases). The germline V and J ends were trimmed by 6 bases and 9 bases, with 12 bases remaining between them. CDR3 length: 12 residues. From germline, CDR1 is MNHNS and CDR2 SASEGT. The CDR3 DNA sequence: TGTGCCAGCAGGGACCCGACAGCTGAGCAGTTCTTC. Its protein product is CASRDPTAEQFF.

This clonotype occurred many times. The chain has TRBV6-2 or TRBV6-3 and TRBJ1-1; 12 bases agree with TRBD1. The germline V gene encodes CDR1 MNHEY and CDR2 SVGEGT. This CDR3 spans 18 amino acids. V trimming: 2 bases; J trimming: 2 bases; junction bases outside the gene matches: 9. Written as DNA, the CDR3 is TGTGCCAGCAGTTACGGGGACAGGGGGCGAGACCTCAACACTGAAGCTTTCTTT. The encoded protein is CASSYGDRGRDLNTEAFF.

The chain is built from TRBV27 and TRBJ1-2; D perhaps matches TRBD1 (6 bases). Germline values: CDR1 MNHEY, CDR2 SMNVEV (reference sequence). The CDR3 runs to 15 residues. Trimming took 5 bases from V and 4 from J, leaving 17 bases between them. CDR3 bases: TGTGCCAGCAGTCCTCGATCAACAGGGACCTATGGCTACACCTTC. This translates into CASSPRSTGTYGYTF.

The chain links TRBV7-6 to TRBJ2-5; D is uncertain. The CDR3 is made up of 14 amino acids. Per the germline V gene, CDR1 is SGHVS and CDR2 is FNYEAQ. Trimming pared 5 bases from V and 0 bases from J, leaving 10 bases between. The CDR3, as DNA: TGTGCCAGCAGCGAAGAGGCGGACCAAGAGACCCAGTACTTC. It yields the protein CASSEEADQETQYF.

This clonotype showed up just a few times. This rearrangement joins TRBV27 to TRBJ2-5; D is perhaps TRBD1 (6 bases). CDR1 is MNHEY, CDR2 SMNVEV, per germline (reference sequence). Trimming cost V 4 bases and J 3 bases, with 12 bases left between them. CDR3 length: 14 residues. CDR3 in amino acids: CASSSTGGKETQYF. CDR3 nucleotides: TGTGCCAGCAGTTCCACTGGGGGCAAAGAGACCCAGTACTTC.

The V gene is TRBV28, the J gene TRBJ1-1; 7 bases are shared with TRBD1. Per germline, CDR1 MDHEN and CDR2 SYDVKM. The CDR3 runs to 18 residues. The ends lost 1 base at V and 2 bases at J; junction bases unmatched: 13. The CDR3 nucleotides read TGTGCCAGCAGTTTATACCCCACCGGGCAGGGGGGTAACACTGAAGCTTTCTTT. This encodes CASSLYPTGQGGNTEAFF.

Only a few counts were recorded for this clonotype. This rearrangement joins TRBV12-3 or TRBV12-4 to TRBJ1-2; possible D gene TRBD1, 5 bases. This CDR3 is built from 16 residues. Trimming removed 2 bases from V and 4 bases from J, with 17 bases in between. The CDR3 bases are TGTGCCAGCAGTTTATTAGGGGACGGGAACCCCTATGGCTACACCTTC. It specifies CASSLLGDGNPYGYTF.

This sequence joins TRBV11-2 and TRBJ2-1, with 11 bases matching TRBD2. The germline gives CDR1 SGHAT, CDR2 FQNNGV. This CDR3 spans 16 amino acids. The junction had 13 bases not matched to a gene; V was cut back by 2 bases and J by 13 bases. The DNA of the CDR3 is TGTGCCAGCAGCTTATCGGAGAGTAGCGGGAGGGAAACCCAGTTCTTC. This gives the protein CASSLSESSGRETQFF.